This T cell receptor beta chain is drawn from a study of cytomegalovirus exposure and HLA in healthy donors. Study-wide findings and caveats: Within an earlier analysis, most TCR beta V segments proved productive either about 87% or about 30% of the time.

The ends were cut back, 1 base at V and 6 bases at J, with 8 bases in the middle. The CDR3 runs 13 residues. Germline lookup yields CDR1 SGHTA and CDR2 FQGNSA. Notes on this clone: Its antigen is not known.

The PCR was carried out with 60 Vbeta primers and 13 Jbeta primers. The repertoire was sequenced with immunoSEQ multiplex PCR; TCRdb's copy has only in-frame clones and lacks some. In the table there are roughly 170,000 clones, roughly 80% of which are singletons. Specimen: PBMCs. This receptor was obtained from a woman aged 18-29 years in good health and CMV-seronegative. V is TRBV7-2 and J is TRBJ2-3; a weak D match, TRBD2 (5 bases). The CDR3 region has the DNA TGTGCCAGCAGCTTAGAGGGAGCCGATACGCAGTATTTT. As protein: CASSLEGADTQYF.